The 32 T cell receptor beta chains below all came from one sample that was sequenced in a study of shared clonotypes between healthy human individuals. TCRdb's copy holds only in-frame clones and misses some; the assay was immunoSEQ multiplex PCR. The sample holds around 980,000 clones, about 80% seen once. The sample taken for sequencing was memory CD4+ T cells from PBMCs. The subset was: CD45RA-negative fraction. These receptors were obtained from a man aged 18 to 30 in good health. Some clones in this sample may be carry-over from other donors' samples.

This CDR3 reads CASSSHPGDTGELFF. The CDR3 DNA sequence: TGTGCCAGCAGCTCCCATCCAGGGGACACCGGGGAGCTGTTTTTT. The J gene is TRBJ2-2, the V gene TRBV9, with TRBD1 as a possible D gene (6 bases). Per the germline V gene, CDR1 is SGDLS and CDR2 is YYNGEE. This CDR3 region has 15 residues. The V end lost 4 bases, the J end lost 3 bases, and 13 bases lay between the germline ends.

This chain uses TRBV25-1 with TRBJ1-2; D not certain. V dropped 3 bases and J dropped 1 base, with 12 bases sitting between them. CDR1 is MGHDK, CDR2 SYGVNS, per germline. This CDR3 is built from 15 residues. This CDR3 is CASSDLNPDNYGYTF. In DNA, the CDR3 is TGTGCCAGCAGTGATCTAAATCCCGATAACTATGGCTACACCTTC.

The chain recombines TRBV18 with TRBJ2-7, with TRBD2 identical over 8 bases. Germline V gene sequence: CDR1 KGHSH, CDR2 LQKENI. The CDR3 is 14 amino acids. The J segment lost 6 bases and the V segment lost 4 bases, leaving 8 bases of the junction unmatched. The CDR3: CASSLPSGLGEQYF. CDR3 nucleotide sequence: TGTGCCAGCTCACTCCCTAGCGGGTTGGGCGAGCAGTACTTC.

Note on this clone: Other nucleotide sequences from this sample produce the same CDR3. This chain links TRBV5-1 with TRBJ2-1; unclear D gene. The CDR3 totals 14 residues. The V gene's germline CDR1 is SGHRS and CDR2 YFSETQ. The ends were cut back, 2 bases at V and 5 bases at J, with 11 bases in the middle. In nucleotides, the CDR3 is TGCGCCAGCAGCTTTACTGGAGCGCACAATGAGCAGTTCTTC. This translates into CASSFTGAHNEQFF.

V is TRBV10-3 and J is TRBJ2-7; 7 bases fit TRBD2. This CDR3 comprises 15 residues. The germline gives CDR1 ENHRY, CDR2 SYGVKD. Germline trimming cut 0 bases from V and 6 bases from J; bases unmatched to any gene: 8. In DNA form, the CDR3 reads TGTGCCATCAGTGAGTCCATGGGCACGGGGGGCGAGCAGTACTTC. Translating it yields CAISESMGTGGEQYF.

J is TRBJ2-1 and V is TRBV9; D is uncertain. Germline V CDR1 and CDR2: SGDLS, YYNGEE. The ends were cut back, 0 bases at V and 8 bases at J, with 15 bases in the middle. The CDR3 totals 15 residues. Here the CDR3 DNA reads TGTGCCAGCAGCGTAGTAGGAACCCGCTTCGATGAGCAGTTCTTC. Protein: CASSVVGTRFDEQFF.

The chain has TRBV18 and TRBJ2-6, with D unclear. The germline CDR1 and CDR2 sequences are KGHSH and LQKENI. V was pared by 3 bases and J by 0 bases, with 21 bases between. The CDR3 covers 20 residues. CDR3 amino acids: CASSPRSGQTPGSGANVLTF. The DNA for the CDR3 is TGTGCCAGCTCACCCCGGAGTGGCCAGACACCGGGCTCTGGGGCCAACGTCCTGACTTTC. Filled out from reference TRBV18 and TRBJ2-6, the complete variable domain reads NAGVMQNPRHLVRRRGQEARLRCSPMKGHSHVYWYRQLPEEGLKFMVYLQKENIIDESGMPKERFSAEFPKEGPSILRIQQVVRGDSAAYFCASSPRSGQTPGSGANVLTFGAGSRLTVL.

Concerning this clone itself: Other nucleotide sequences in the sample specify the same CDR3. The chain uses TRBV5-1 and TRBJ1-3, with 7 positions matching TRBD1. Unmatched junction bases numbered 4, after V lost 4 bases and J lost 0 bases. This CDR3 has 15 amino acids. Germline-derived CDR1 and CDR2 are SGHRS and YFSETQ. In nucleotides, the CDR3 is TGCGCCAGCAGCGGAGGGGACAGCTCTGGAAACACCATATATTTT. It specifies CASSGGDSSGNTIYF.

The rearrangement uses TRBV6-6 and TRBJ2-1; D uncertain. The CDR3 totals 15 residues. CDR1 is MNHNY and CDR2 is SVGAGI in the germline V gene (reference sequence). The V end was cut by 6 bases, the J end by 0 bases, with 12 bases between. CDR3 coding DNA: TGTGCCAGCAGATATAGTGCTCACTCCTACAATGAGCAGTTCTTC. This codes for CASRYSAHSYNEQFF.

Only a few counts were recorded for this clone. The chain uses TRBV7-2 and TRBJ2-1; a weak D match, TRBD2 (6 bases). Germline V CDR1 and CDR2: SGHTA, FQGNSA. Trimming cost V 3 bases and J 0 bases, with 12 bases left between them. The CDR3 extends over 16 amino acids. Here the CDR3 DNA reads TGTGCCAGCAGCTTGGGAGTAGCGGTCTCCTACAATGAGCAGTTCTTC. This codes for CASSLGVAVSYNEQFF.

The J gene is TRBJ2-7, the V gene TRBV11-1; 13 positions match TRBD2. The germline V gene has CDR1 SGHAT and CDR2 FQDESV (reference sequence). CDR3 length: 19 amino acids. Germline trimming cut 2 bases from V and 5 bases from J; bases unmatched to any gene: 15. This CDR3 reads CASSLNRGLAGDRWDEQYF. The CDR3 bases are TGTGCCAGCAGCTTAAATCGCGGACTAGCGGGAGATCGGTGGGACGAGCAGTACTTC.

The chain carries TRBV7-9 and TRBJ2-5; a weak D match, TRBD2 (6 bases). Germline V gives CDR1 SEHNR, CDR2 FQNEAQ (reference sequence). The CDR3 runs to 14 residues. The germline V and J ends were trimmed by 5 bases and 5 bases, with 15 bases remaining between them. The DNA for the CDR3 is TGTGCCAGCAGCCCCAGCGCGGGGACGGAGACCCAGTACTTC. The encoded protein is CASSPSAGTETQYF.

Comments on this clone: A far larger clone lies a single base away; this is likely a read error. The chain joins TRBV29-1 to TRBJ2-2; D is perhaps TRBD1 (6 bases). This CDR3 has 12 amino acids. Trimming cost V 6 bases and J 5 bases, with 10 bases left between them. Germline V lookup: CDR1 SQVTM, CDR2 ANQGSEA. The CDR3 is CSVKQGTGELFF. The CDR3 nucleotides are TGCAGCGTGAAACAGGGTACCGGGGAGCTGTTTTTT.

CDR3 in DNA: TGCGCCAGCAGCCAAGGGGACTCGGGAAGCTATGGCTACACCTTC. This encodes CASSQGDSGSYGYTF. The J gene is TRBJ1-2, the V gene TRBV4-1; D may be TRBD1 (5 bases). This CDR3 region has 15 residues. The ends were cut back, 1 base at V and 4 bases at J, with 13 bases in the middle. Germline loops: CDR1 MGHRA, CDR2 YSYEKL.

The chain combines TRBV27 with TRBJ2-1, with 10 bases lining up with TRBD2. Germline V gives CDR1 MNHEY, CDR2 SMNVEV (reference sequence). The length of the CDR3 is 19 residues. The V gene end was trimmed by 8 bases and the J gene end by 0 bases; junction bases not matched to a gene: 16. The CDR3 here is CASPTLASGRSRSYNEQFF. The CDR3 coding sequence is TGTGCCAGCCCAACCCTCGCTAGCGGGAGATCCCGCTCCTACAATGAGCAGTTCTTC.

The rearrangement joins TRBV10-1 to TRBJ2-2; D remains ambiguous. With 1 base removed from V and 3 bases from J, the gap between germline ends came to 6 bases. The germline V gene encodes CDR1 WNHNN and CDR2 SYGVQD (reference sequence). The length of the CDR3 is 14 residues. Here the CDR3 reads CASSELWDTGELFF. CDR3 DNA: TGCGCCAGCAGTGAGTTGTGGGACACCGGGGAGCTGTTTTTT.

This chain's CDR3 is CASSPQGAAGNTIYF. CDR3 sequence (DNA): TGTGCCAGCAGCCCCCAAGGGGCAGCTGGAAACACCATATATTTT. This sequence joins TRBV9 and TRBJ1-3, with D perhaps matching TRBD1 (5 bases). Germline V gene data show CDR1 as SGDLS and CDR2 as YYNGEE. CDR3 length: 15 residues. The V and J ends lost 4 bases and 2 bases respectively, with 13 bases between them.

V gene TRBV9 combines with J gene TRBJ2-1; 15 bases fit TRBD2. The CDR3 is made up of 17 amino acids. The germline gives CDR1 SGDLS, CDR2 YYNGEE. V shed 4 bases and J 10 bases; nucleotides not matched to a gene: 12. Written as DNA, the CDR3 is TGTGCCAGCAGCCCCGGACTAGCGGGAGGGCCGGCAAGAGAGCAGTTCTTC. Its translation: CASSPGLAGGPAREQFF. Using reference TRBV9 and TRBJ2-1 for the parts outside the CDR3, the full variable domain is DSGVTQTPKHLITATGQRVTLRCSPRSGDLSVYWYQQSLDQGLQFLIQYYNGEERAKGNILERFSAQQFPDLHSELNLSSLELGDSALYFCASSPGLAGGPAREQFFGPGTRLTVL.

This rearrangement joins TRBV5-8 to TRBJ2-6, with TRBD1 as a possible D gene (6 bases). The CDR3 sequence is 17 residues long. Per germline, CDR1 SGHTS and CDR2 YDEGEE. V dropped 0 bases and J dropped 0 bases, with 10 bases sitting between them. The chain's CDR3 is CASSLDQGSSGANVLTF. The CDR3 nucleotides read TGTGCCAGCAGCTTGGACCAGGGGAGCTCTGGGGCCAACGTCCTGACTTTC.

The chain joins TRBV11-2 to TRBJ2-5; perhaps TRBD1 as D (6 bases). V lost 2 bases and J 2 bases, leaving 12 bases between the germline ends. CDR3 length: 15 amino acids. Germline V gives CDR1 SGHAT, CDR2 FQNNGV. CDR3 amino acids: CASSLSRGQQETQYF. CDR3 bases: TGTGCCAGCAGCTTATCTAGAGGACAGCAAGAGACCCAGTACTTC. The full variable domain, with the rest looked up from reference TRBV11-2 and TRBJ2-5, is EAGVAQSPRYKIIEKRQSVAFWCNPISGHATLYWYQQILGQGPKLLIQFQNNGVVDDSQLPKDRFSAERLKGVDSTLKIQPAKLEDSAVYLCASSLSRGQQETQYFGPGTRLLVL.

This clone was observed once. The CDR3 DNA follows: TGTGCCAGCAGCCCGATGGACAGGGGGCGCGAAAATGGCTACACCTTC. Amino acid sequence: CASSPMDRGRENGYTF. The chain is built from TRBV5-6 and TRBJ1-2; 11 nucleotides line up with TRBD1. V shed 4 bases, J shed 6 bases, and the junction held 11 bases outside the gene matches. From germline, CDR1 is SGHDT and CDR2 YYEEEE. This CDR3 is 16 amino acids long.

This clone was counted only a few times. The sample holds other DNA sequences that translate to the same CDR3. V is TRBV7-2 and J is TRBJ2-5; D gene ambiguous. The germline V gene has CDR1 SGHTA and CDR2 FQGNSA. The length of the CDR3 is 12 residues. The germline V and J ends were trimmed by 1 base and 5 bases, with 5 bases remaining between them. The CDR3 DNA follows: TGTGCCAGCAGCTTAGTTGGGGAGACCCAGTACTTC. Its protein product is CASSLVGETQYF. Variable domain in full (rest from reference TRBV7-2 and TRBJ2-5): GAGVSQSPSNKVTEKGKDVELRCDPISGHTALYWYRQSLGQGLEFLIYFQGNSAPDKSGLPSDRFSAERTGGSVSTLTIQRTQQEDSAVYLCASSLVGETQYFGPGTRLLVL.

The rearrangement joins TRBV7-9 to TRBJ1-2; D might be TRBD1 (5 bases). The V and J ends lost 1 base and 6 bases respectively, with 15 bases between them. CDR1 is SEHNR and CDR2 is FQNEAQ in the germline V gene (reference sequence). The CDR3 extends over 15 amino acids. CDR3 sequence (DNA): TGTGCCAGCAGCTTAGGCCAGGGTGTTGCGGATGGCTACACCTTC. Translation: CASSLGQGVADGYTF.

This chain joins TRBV28 and TRBJ1-5, with TRBD1 as a possible D gene (6 bases). CDR3 length: 17 residues. The germline V gene has CDR1 MDHEN and CDR2 SYDVKM. V gave up 6 bases and J gave up 2 bases, with 20 bases separating them. The CDR3 protein is CASSSGQGARGNQPQHF. CDR3 coding DNA: TGTGCCAGCAGCTCGGGACAAGGGGCGCGGGGCAATCAGCCCCAGCATTTT.

Details on this clone: This specimen includes other DNA sequences encoding the same CDR3. The chain couples TRBV19 to TRBJ1-5; TRBD1 aligns across 7 bases. With 5 bases clipped from V and 3 bases from J, the junction kept 7 bases outside the gene matches. Germline V gives CDR1 LNHDA, CDR2 SQIVND (reference sequence). There are 15 residues in the CDR3. CDR3 region: CASSYTGVSNQPQHF. The CDR3 DNA sequence: TGTGCCAGTAGTTACACAGGGGTCTCCAATCAGCCCCAGCATTTT.

The chain links TRBV6-5 to TRBJ2-7; no clear D. Germline loops: CDR1 MNHEY, CDR2 SVGAGI. The ends were cut back, 0 bases at V and 9 bases at J, with 9 bases in the middle. This CDR3 region has 12 residues. The CDR3 coding sequence is TGTGCCAGCAGTTACTCGGTCGATGTGCAGTACTTC. Protein sequence: CASSYSVDVQYF.

This chain uses TRBV19 with TRBJ1-2; tentative D call: TRBD1 (6 bases). Germline V gene data show CDR1 as LNHDA and CDR2 as SQIVND (reference sequence). Trimming cost V 4 bases and J 5 bases, with 11 bases left between them. This CDR3 contains 13 residues. In nucleotides, the CDR3 is TGTGCCAGTAGTAGGTGGCAGGGGTATGGCTACACCTTC. Amino acid sequence: CASSRWQGYGYTF.

The chain combines TRBV5-1 with TRBJ2-1; 15 bases line up with TRBD2. The V segment lost 4 bases and the J segment 0 bases; nucleotides outside the gene matches: 8. The CDR3 has 19 residues. Germline V gene data show CDR1 as SGHRS and CDR2 as YFSETQ. The CDR3, as DNA: TGCGCCAGCAGCCAGGGGACTAGCGGGAGGCTGGGCTCCTACAATGAGCAGTTCTTC. Translation gives CASSQGTSGRLGSYNEQFF.

This sequence joins TRBV5-4 and TRBJ1-4; 9 positions agree with TRBD1. From germline, CDR1 is SGHNT and CDR2 YYREEE (reference sequence). The CDR3 is made up of 14 amino acids. Trimming removed 0 bases from V and 6 bases from J; junction bases left unmatched: 0. CDR3: CASSLDRGHEKLFF. The CDR3 DNA reads as TGTGCCAGCAGCTTGGACAGGGGGCATGAAAAACTGTTTTTT.

The chain carries TRBV5-1 and TRBJ2-2; 10 bases fit TRBD1. Germline assignment: CDR1 SGHRS and CDR2 YFSETQ. The trim removed 5 bases at V and 5 bases at J, leaving 9 bases unmatched. The CDR3 has 16 residues. CDR3 in amino acids: CASRSPGQGRTGELFF. In DNA form, the CDR3 reads TGCGCCAGCAGATCACCGGGACAGGGGCGGACCGGGGAGCTGTTTTTT.

CDR3 residues: CASSLGQGTNEKLFF. DNA for the CDR3: TGTGCCAGCAGCCTGGGACAGGGCACTAATGAAAAACTGTTTTTT. The chain carries TRBV5-8 and TRBJ1-4, with TRBD1 matching 9 bases. This CDR3 region has 15 residues. In germline, CDR1 is SGHTS, CDR2 YDEGEE. V shed 4 bases and J 2 bases; nucleotides not matched to a gene: 3. The whole variable domain, remainder taken from reference TRBV5-8 and TRBJ1-4, is EAGVTQSPTHLIKTRGQQATLRCSPISGHTSVYWYQQALGLGLQFLLWYDEGEERNRGNFPPRFSGRQFPNYSSELNVNALELEDSALYLCASSLGQGTNEKLFFGSGTQLSVL.

The chain links TRBV10-2 to TRBJ1-4; 7 bases map to TRBD1. Germline V gene sequence: CDR1 WSHSY, CDR2 SAAADI. The CDR3 has 16 amino acids. The trim removed 4 bases at V and 8 bases at J, leaving 13 bases unmatched. The CDR3 DNA is TGCGCCAGCAGTGTACAGCAGGGGGTCGGAACAGAAAAACTGTTTTTT. Translation gives CASSVQQGVGTEKLFF.